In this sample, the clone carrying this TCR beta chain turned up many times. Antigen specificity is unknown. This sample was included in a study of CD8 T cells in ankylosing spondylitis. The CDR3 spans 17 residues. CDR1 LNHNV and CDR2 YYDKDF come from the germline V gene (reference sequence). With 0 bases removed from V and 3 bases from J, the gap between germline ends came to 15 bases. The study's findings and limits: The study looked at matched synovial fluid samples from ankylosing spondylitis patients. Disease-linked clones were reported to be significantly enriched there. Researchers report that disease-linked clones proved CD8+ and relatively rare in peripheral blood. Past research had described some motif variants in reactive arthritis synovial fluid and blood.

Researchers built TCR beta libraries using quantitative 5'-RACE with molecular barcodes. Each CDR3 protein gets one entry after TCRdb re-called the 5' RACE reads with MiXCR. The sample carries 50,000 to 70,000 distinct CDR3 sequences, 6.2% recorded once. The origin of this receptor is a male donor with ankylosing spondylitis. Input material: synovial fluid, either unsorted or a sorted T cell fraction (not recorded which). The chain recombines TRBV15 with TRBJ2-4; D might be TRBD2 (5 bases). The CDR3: CATSRDSRGRDKNIQYF. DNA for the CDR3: TGTGCCACCAGCAGAGATTCACGGGGTCGAGACAAAAACATTCAGTACTTC.